This TCR beta chain was recovered during a study of early T cells in non-severe SARS-CoV-2 infection. Overall study: Unsorted whole-blood RNA was sequenced in bulk, leaving chains unpaired. Study results and limitations: The matching step, a VDJdb search, favored anti-spike CD8 responses and missed private and CD4 specificities.

This clonotype was recorded a few times. The antigen is undetermined. Attachment of unique molecular identifiers to individual cDNA molecules was performed. A single record per CDR3 protein comes from TCRdb applying MiXCR to the 5' RACE reads. The table lists about 67,000 distinct CDR3 sequences, more than 8% of them singletons. The germline V and J ends were trimmed by 5 bases and 8 bases, with 18 bases remaining between them. Germline CDR1 is SGHTA and CDR2 is FQGNSA. There are 14 residues in the CDR3. V gene TRBV7-2 combines with J gene TRBJ1-2; TRBD1 is a possible D gene (5 bases). This specimen consisted of whole blood, obtained at baseline. This TCR was recovered from an adult who was a healthcare worker with PCR-confirmed SARS-CoV-2 infection or an uninfected control (not recorded which). DNA for the CDR3: TGTGCCAGCAGCCGTTGGGGGTCAAGGGACGGCTACACCTTC. It specifies CASSRWGSRDGYTF. The entire variable domain, with the rest obtained from reference TRBV7-2 and TRBJ1-2, is as follows: GAGVSQSPSNKVTEKGKDVELRCDPISGHTALYWYRQSLGQGLEFLIYFQGNSAPDKSGLPSDRFSAERTGGSVSTLTIQRTQQEDSAVYLCASSRWGSRDGYTFGSGTRLTVV.